This T cell receptor (beta chain) was sequenced during a study of blood T cells in healthy people across ages. This clonotype was recorded once. This CDR3 has 12 amino acids. Trimming took 4 bases from V and 7 from J, leaving 8 bases between them. Germline CDR1 and CDR2: SEHNR and FQNEAQ (reference sequence). For the second PCR, which ran for roughly 7 to 11 cycles, a sample-barcoded 5' primer and a J-beta primer mix were used. TCRdb re-called the 5' RACE reads with MiXCR, one entry per CDR3 protein. The profile shows 650,000 to 1,000,000 distinct CDR3 sequences, more than 35% of them singletons. This sequence was found in an elderly man in good health. V gene TRBV7-9 combines with J gene TRBJ2-1, with D uncertain. Sequenced material: blood. CDR3 residues: CASSSAMNEQFF. CDR3 in DNA: TGTGCCAGCAGCTCTGCCATGAATGAGCAGTTCTTC.